Presented here are 25 T cell receptor beta chains from one specimen sequenced in a study of pediatric ulcerative colitis. Profiled with immunoSEQ multiplex PCR; TCRdb holds only in-frame clones, not every one. The sample records 59,000 or so clones, about 80% being singletons. The specimen was blood. The receptor source for this set is a boy between 10 and 17 years old with moderate ulcerative colitis.

The chain joins TRBV25-1 to TRBJ2-1, with 11 bases aligning to TRBD2. With V trimmed by 7 bases and J by 7 bases, 9 bases remained unmatched. Germline V gene data show CDR1 as MGHDK and CDR2 as SYGVNS. The CDR3 loop spans 15 amino acids. In DNA, the CDR3 is TGTGCCAGCATCATAACTAGCGGGAGCTCGAATGAGCAGTTCTTC. Translation: CASIITSGSSNEQFF.

This chain connects TRBV29-1 to TRBJ2-7, with TRBD2 matching over 7 bases. This CDR3 is built from 10 residues. V gave up 6 bases and J gave up 4 bases; unmatched junction bases: 0. Germline-derived CDR1 and CDR2 are SQVTM and ANQGSEA. The CDR3 sequence is CSVGGYEQYF. The CDR3 nucleotides read TGCAGCGTCGGGGGGTACGAGCAGTACTTC.

This rearrangement joins TRBV2 to TRBJ1-5; TRBD1 agrees at 10 bases. Germline V gene sequence: CDR1 SNHLY, CDR2 FYNNEI. The CDR3 runs to 16 residues. After removal of 2 bases from V and 1 base from J, the junction contained 2 bases not matched to a gene. This CDR3 reads CASSERDRGSNQPQHF. The CDR3 DNA reads TGTGCCAGCAGTGAACGGGACAGGGGAAGCAATCAGCCCCAGCATTTT.

Details on this clone: The sample has other DNA sequences that encode this CDR3 too. CDR3 coding DNA: TGCGCCAGCAGCTTGGTCTCCGCAACTGAAGCTTTCTTT. It codes for CASSLVSATEAFF. The rearrangement uses TRBV5-1 and TRBJ1-1; D ambiguous. CDR3 size: 13 residues. Between the trimmed V and J ends, which lost 0 bases and 5 bases, there was a span of 8 bases. Germline assignment: CDR1 SGHRS and CDR2 YFSETQ.

The chain couples TRBV7-8 to TRBJ2-7; D remains unclear. V gave up 2 bases and J gave up 3 bases, with 5 bases separating them. The CDR3 is made up of 12 amino acids. Germline V gene data show CDR1 as SGHVS and CDR2 as FQNEAQ. CDR3 nucleotides: TGTGCCAGCAGCTTATGGGGCTACGAGCAGTACTTC. Translating gives CASSLWGYEQYF.

V is TRBV6-4 and J is TRBJ2-3; D is uncertain. Germline-derived CDR1 and CDR2 are MRHNA and SNTAGT. This CDR3 contains 18 residues. V was clipped by 7 bases and J by 5 bases, with 28 bases between them. CDR3 amino acids: CASIKDPEPPESEDTQYF. The CDR3 DNA sequence: TGTGCCAGCATCAAAGATCCCGAGCCCCCCGAGAGTGAAGATACGCAGTATTTT.

The chain has TRBV7-3 and TRBJ2-1; the D is unclear. In germline, CDR1 is SGHTA, CDR2 FQGTGA. The CDR3 loop spans 11 amino acids. Trimming took 5 bases from V and 9 from J, leaving 8 bases between them. This chain's CDR3 is CASSSSGEQFF. CDR3 sequence (DNA): TGTGCCAGCAGCAGCTCAGGTGAGCAGTTCTTC.

The V gene is TRBV13, the J gene TRBJ1-4, with 7 bases identical to TRBD1. CDR3 size: 16 residues. V lost 0 bases and J lost 5; bases outside the gene matches: 6. CDR1 and CDR2 (germline): PRHDT, FYEKMQ (reference sequence). The CDR3 reads CASSLGSTGENEKLFF. The CDR3 region has the DNA TGTGCCAGCAGCTTAGGCTCAACAGGGGAAAATGAAAAACTGTTTTTT. The full variable domain, with the rest looked up from reference TRBV13 and TRBJ1-4, is AAGVIQSPRHLIKEKRETATLKCYPIPRHDTVYWYQQGPGQDPQFLISFYEKMQSDKGSIPDRFSAQQFSDYHSELNMSSLELGDSALYFCASSLGSTGENEKLFFGSGTQLSVL.

The gene calls are TRBV6-6 and TRBJ1-4; a possible D gene is TRBD1 (5 bases). Deletions cut 5 bases from V and 8 bases from J, with 18 bases between. This CDR3 is 15 amino acids long. Germline V gene lookup returns CDR1 MNHNY and CDR2 SVGAGI (reference sequence). Here the CDR3 reads CASSTPGQGSEKLFF. CDR3 DNA sequence: TGTGCCAGCAGTACCCCCGGCCAGGGCAGCGAAAAACTGTTTTTT.

The gene calls are TRBV6-6 and TRBJ2-1, with D possibly called TRBD1 or TRBD2 (6 bases each). Trimming removed 0 bases at V and 14 bases at J, with 14 bases between. The germline V gene has CDR1 MNHNY and CDR2 SVGAGI (reference sequence). CDR3 length: 13 amino acids. Written as DNA, the CDR3 is TGTGCCAGCAGTTACTCCCGGGGGCAGGGGAAGTTCTTC. Translated: CASSYSRGQGKFF.

The CDR3 DNA reads as TGTGCCATCAGTGAGGACGGAAACTATGGCTACACCTTC. Its protein is CAISEDGNYGYTF. V is TRBV10-3 and J is TRBJ1-2; D is uncertain. V was cut by 2 bases and J by 2 bases, with 6 bases left in between. This CDR3 region has 13 residues. Germline CDR1 is ENHRY and CDR2 is SYGVKD.

The J gene is TRBJ1-2, the V gene TRBV7-2, with D perhaps TRBD1 (5 bases). Per germline, CDR1 SGHTA and CDR2 FQGNSA. Between the trimmed V and J ends, which lost 7 bases and 8 bases, there was a span of 20 bases. CDR3 length: 14 amino acids. The CDR3 protein is CASTPFGSGEGYTF. The CDR3 bases are TGTGCCAGCACCCCATTCGGGTCGGGGGAAGGCTACACCTTC.

This chain uses TRBV19 with TRBJ2-1; D call uncertain. Per germline, CDR1 LNHDA and CDR2 SQIVND (reference sequence). V was shortened by 5 bases and J by 6 bases, with 23 bases between the two germline ends. The CDR3 totals 17 residues. CDR3 coding DNA: TGTGCCAGTAGTCAAAGATATAAGGGTTTTTTTCTCAATGAGCAGTTCTTC. It specifies CASSQRYKGFFLNEQFF.

The chain links TRBV7-9 to TRBJ1-4; D not resolved. V was shortened by 5 bases and J by 3 bases, with 13 bases between the two germline ends. The CDR3 covers 15 residues. Per the germline V gene, CDR1 is SEHNR and CDR2 is FQNEAQ (reference sequence). DNA for the CDR3: TGTGCCAGCAGCCCAGGAGGGCCGGCTAATGAAAAACTGTTTTTT. The encoded protein is CASSPGGPANEKLFF. Complete variable domain (other parts from reference TRBV7-9 and TRBJ1-4): DTGVSQNPRHKITKRGQNVTFRCDPISEHNRLYWYRQTLGQGPEFLTYFQNEAQLEKSRLLSDRFSAERPKGSFSTLEIQRTEQGDSAMYLCASSPGGPANEKLFFGSGTQLSVL.

J is TRBJ2-7 and V is TRBV4-1; TRBD2 is a possible D gene (5 bases). The ends were cut back, 4 bases at V and 7 bases at J, with 23 bases in the middle. Germline CDR1 and CDR2: MGHRA and YSYEKL. There are 16 residues in the CDR3. CDR3 sequence reads: CASSLGSGNRWMEQYF. DNA for the CDR3: TGCGCCAGCAGCCTGGGATCCGGGAATCGATGGATGGAGCAGTACTTC.

The CDR3, as DNA: TGTGCCTGGAGTGCCCGACCTCGCCTTGGCTACACCTTC. Protein product: CAWSARPRLGYTF. The chain combines TRBV30 with TRBJ1-2; D ambiguous. The CDR3 consists of 13 residues. CDR1 and CDR2 (germline): GTSNPN, SVGIG (reference sequence). With 1 base removed from V and 7 bases from J, the gap between germline ends came to 13 bases.

The chain carries TRBV14 and TRBJ2-3; perhaps TRBD2 as D (7 bases). Germline values: CDR1 SGHDN, CDR2 FVKESK. Trimming pared 2 bases from V and 2 bases from J, leaving 8 bases between. The CDR3 sequence is 14 residues long. Here the CDR3 reads CASSQRGATDTQYF. In nucleotides, the CDR3 is TGTGCCAGCAGCCAACGGGGGGCCACAGATACGCAGTATTTT.

V and J are TRBV18 and TRBJ2-7; D is undetermined. V gave up 1 base and J gave up 0 bases, with 10 bases separating them. The CDR3 consists of 15 residues. Germline V gene data show CDR1 as KGHSH and CDR2 as LQKENI. For the CDR3, the DNA is TGTGCCAGCTCACCACTCCCGACGGTCTCCTACGAGCAGTACTTC. Protein: CASSPLPTVSYEQYF.

The chain couples TRBV6-5 to TRBJ1-1; D is ambiguous. CDR1 and CDR2 (germline): MNHEY, SVGAGI. V was cut by 6 bases and J by 4 bases, with 15 bases left in between. This CDR3 has 14 amino acids. CDR3 nucleotides: TGTGCCAGCAGCCGGAAGGGTTTAGGCACTGAAGCTTTCTTT. Its translation: CASSRKGLGTEAFF.

The V call is TRBV15, the J call TRBJ2-1; TRBD1 aligns across 9 bases. The V segment lost 4 bases and the J segment 5 bases; nucleotides outside the gene matches: 6. CDR1 and CDR2 from the germline V gene are LNHNV and YYDKDF (reference sequence). This CDR3 region has 15 residues. CDR3 loop: CATSTGQGSHNEQFF. The CDR3 DNA reads TGTGCCACCAGCACGGGACAGGGTTCACACAATGAGCAGTTCTTC. Together with reference TRBV15 and TRBJ2-1, the CDR3 gives the full variable domain: DAMVIQNPRYQVTQFGKPVTLSCSQTLNHNVMYWYQQKSSQAPKLLFHYYDKDFNNEADTPDNFQSRRPNTSFCFLDIRSPGLGDTAMYLCATSTGQGSHNEQFFGPGTRLTVL.

This clone showed up just a few times. The V gene is TRBV6-5, the J gene TRBJ1-1; no definite D call. Germline V gene sequence: CDR1 MNHEY, CDR2 SVGAGI. V gave up 2 bases and J gave up 4 bases, with 8 bases separating them. The CDR3 consists of 13 residues. The CDR3: CASSYPPGTEAFF. The CDR3 DNA is TGTGCCAGCAGTTACCCCCCAGGCACTGAAGCTTTCTTT.

V gene TRBV28 combines with J gene TRBJ2-1; TRBD1 might be the D (5 bases). CDR3 length: 15 amino acids. Between the trimmed V and J ends, which lost 6 bases and 1 base, there was a span of 13 bases. Germline loops: CDR1 MDHEN, CDR2 SYDVKM. The CDR3 nucleotides read TGTGCCAGCAGCGGAAGCGACAGATCCTACAATGAGCAGTTCTTC. Protein sequence: CASSGSDRSYNEQFF.

The table lists this clone with a few counts. The chain carries TRBV7-8 and TRBJ2-7, with TRBD1 matching 8 bases. After removal of 5 bases from V and 3 bases from J, the junction contained 6 bases not matched to a gene. The CDR3 is 14 residues long. The germline V gene encodes CDR1 SGHVS and CDR2 FQNEAQ. The CDR3, as DNA: TGTGCCAGCAGCCCACGGACAGGGAACTACGAGCAGTACTTC. This sequence encodes CASSPRTGNYEQYF.

This chain connects TRBV30 to TRBJ1-6; D call uncertain. This CDR3 is built from 13 residues. The V end lost 2 bases, the J end lost 9 bases, and 11 bases lay between the germline ends. CDR1 is GTSNPN and CDR2 is SVGIG in the germline V gene (reference sequence). The chain's CDR3 is CAWSSALGSPLHF. The CDR3 DNA is TGTGCCTGGAGTTCCGCTTTGGGTTCACCCCTCCACTTT.

The V call is TRBV9, the J call TRBJ2-3; 7 positions agree with TRBD2. The CDR3 is 12 amino acids. Germline CDR1 SGDLS, CDR2 YYNGEE. V was pared by 4 bases and J by 12 bases, with 8 bases of the junction left unmatched. The CDR3 DNA sequence: TGTGCCAGCAGCATCGGGGGAGGGGTACAGTATTTT. Translating it yields CASSIGGGVQYF.